The rows below give T cell receptor beta chains drawn from one sample of a study of neurological immune-mediated disorders. TCRdb processed the 5' RACE reads anew with MiXCR; each CDR3 protein has one entry. The table has some 65,000 distinct CDR3 sequences, roughly 4% seen once. Material: PBMCs. These receptors were taken from a man between 45 and 60 years old with multiple sclerosis. Both conserved end residues are part of each CDR3. D genes are given only for firm matches. For some rows the clone size is stated as once, few or many, or as a class when expanded; others skip it.

v_call,d_call,clone_size,j_call,cdr3_aa,cdr3_nt
TRBV7-9,NA,many,TRBJ1-2,CATEGYGYTF,TGTGCCACCGAGGGGTACGGCTACACCTTC
TRBV10-3,NA,many,TRBJ2-5,CAIAEGVEETQYF,TGTGCCATCGCTGAAGGGGTGGAAGAGACCCAGTACTTC
TRBV5-1,TRBD1,many,TRBJ1-1,CASSFSDRGRTEAFF,TGCGCCAGCAGCTTCTCGGACAGGGGGCGTACTGAAGCTTTCTTT
TRBV20-1,NA,many,TRBJ2-5,CSARDSLAATETQYF,TGCAGTGCTAGAGATTCATTAGCTGCCACAGAGACCCAGTACTTC
TRBV28,NA,many,TRBJ1-2,CASSLTYSNYGYTF,TGTGCCAGCAGTTTGACTTATTCTAACTATGGCTACACCTTC
TRBV5-1,NA,NA,TRBJ1-1,CASSLGPIAGTEAFF,TGCGCCAGCAGCTTGGGTCCCATAGCGGGCACTGAAGCTTTCTTT
TRBV18,TRBD1,NA,TRBJ1-2,CASSPVPGQGAYGYTF,TGTGCCAGCTCACCGGTCCCGGGACAGGGCGCCTATGGCTACACCTTC
TRBV10-3,NA,many,TRBJ2-5,CATQGTLQETQYF,TGTGCCACGCAAGGGACCCTCCAAGAGACCCAGTACTTC
TRBV20-1,TRBD1,many,TRBJ1-5,CSASPGQRNQPQHF,TGCAGTGCTAGCCCGGGACAGCGCAATCAGCCCCAGCATTTT
TRBV5-6,NA,many,TRBJ1-5,CASSLGGWGKQPQHF,TGTGCCAGCAGCTTGGGAGGATGGGGGAAGCAGCCCCAGCATTTT
TRBV12-3/TRBV12-4,TRBD1,many,TRBJ1-1,CASSRGQGGRTEAFF,TGTGCCAGCAGCCGCGGACAGGGGGGGAGGACTGAAGCTTTCTTT
TRBV5-1,TRBD1,many,TRBJ2-6,CASSTRGTALSGANVLTF,TGCGCCAGCAGCACGAGGGGGACAGCCCTCTCTGGGGCCAACGTCCTGACTTTC
TRBV5-6,TRBD1,many,TRBJ1-4,CASSLAGGATNEKLFF,TGTGCCAGCAGCTTGGCAGGGGGCGCAACTAATGAAAAACTGTTTTTT
TRBV5-1,TRBD2,NA,TRBJ2-1,CASRLAERNEQFF,TGCGCCAGCAGGCTAGCGGAGAGGAATGAGCAGTTCTTC
TRBV12-3/TRBV12-4,NA,few,TRBJ1-2,CASSSTAGEKYGYTF,TGTGCCAGCAGTTCAACTGCCGGGGAAAAATATGGCTACACCTTC
TRBV20-1,TRBD2,many,TRBJ2-5,CSARSLAGGETQYF,TGCAGTGCTAGATCCCTAGCGGGGGGAGAGACCCAGTACTTC
TRBV18,TRBD2,many,TRBJ2-7,CASSPLGGSYEQYF,TGTGCCAGCTCTCCATTGGGCGGGAGCTACGAGCAGTACTTC